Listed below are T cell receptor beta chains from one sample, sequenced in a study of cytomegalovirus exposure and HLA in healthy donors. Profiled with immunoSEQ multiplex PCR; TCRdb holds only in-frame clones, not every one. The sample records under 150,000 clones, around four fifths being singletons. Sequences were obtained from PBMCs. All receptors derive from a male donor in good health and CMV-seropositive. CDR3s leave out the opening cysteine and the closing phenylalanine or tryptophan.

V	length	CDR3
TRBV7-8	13	ASSPGQGGNEKLF
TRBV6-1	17	ASSAGPPDKTFWNYGYT
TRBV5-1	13	ASSRNRGNEEKLF
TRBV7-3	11	ASTEGDGTEAF
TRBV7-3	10	ASGSPAGEQY
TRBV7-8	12	ASTGTASFGEQY
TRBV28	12	ASSFGGGYTEAF
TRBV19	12	ASSGDAGNTEAF
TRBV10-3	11	AISRLDQETQY
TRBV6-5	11	ASSAYTGGGYT
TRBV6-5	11	ASSPGYNEKLF
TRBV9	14	ASSVGVAGGVETQY
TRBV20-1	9	SARVVNEQF
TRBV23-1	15	ASSQSFRAKDTGELF
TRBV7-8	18	ASSLALGTGRGEGTDTQY
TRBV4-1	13	ASSQGGGLAYEQY
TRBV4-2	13	ASSPRFSGNDEQF
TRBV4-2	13	ASSRRGQRDEKLF
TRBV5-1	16	ASSLGPSGSSPGDTQY
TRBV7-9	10	ASSLSGNTIY
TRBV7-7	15	ASSLALGQGIGNEQF
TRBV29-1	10	SGGHLGNEQF
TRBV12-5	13	ASAQEEEYNSPLH
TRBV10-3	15	AISEGRTSGSTDTQY
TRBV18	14	ASSPGGDPSIHEQY
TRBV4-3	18	ASSQGRIGTGGPHQETQY
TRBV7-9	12	ASRDGLATDTQY
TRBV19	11	ASTRTGVDEQY
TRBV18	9	ASSPGEEQY